These 20 T cell receptor beta chains originate from one sample sequenced in a study of early T cells in non-severe SARS-CoV-2 infection. TCRdb itself ran the 5' RACE reads through MiXCR, one entry per CDR3 protein. The top ten hold about 20% of the sample, which has 30,000 or so distinct CDR3 sequences, around 5% seen once. The sequenced material came from whole blood. These receptor sequences come from an adult who was a healthcare worker with PCR-confirmed SARS-CoV-2 infection or an uninfected control (not recorded which).

In this sample, this clonotype turned up a few times. The V gene is TRBV7-2, the J gene TRBJ1-2; D remains ambiguous. Per germline, CDR1 SGHTA and CDR2 FQGNSA. Trimming stripped 1 base from V and 4 bases from J, with 10 bases between. The CDR3 has 14 amino acids. The CDR3 coding sequence is TGTGCCAGCAGCTTAGTAGTTCAGTCCTATGGCTACACCTTC. Its protein product is CASSLVVQSYGYTF.

This clonotype came up many times. V is TRBV10-3 and J is TRBJ2-7; 7 bases are a match to TRBD1. The CDR3 has 14 amino acids. CDR1 ENHRY and CDR2 SYGVKD come from the germline V gene. V lost 3 bases and J lost 2; bases outside the gene matches: 4. CDR3: CAISEWDRPYEQYF. The CDR3 nucleotides read TGTGCCATCAGTGAATGGGACAGACCCTACGAGCAGTACTTC.

In this sample, this clonotype turned up many times. The V call is TRBV28, the J call TRBJ1-3; possibly TRBD1 for D (5 bases). This CDR3 comprises 15 residues. The V gene's germline CDR1 is MDHEN and CDR2 SYDVKM. V dropped 6 bases and J dropped 2 bases, with 14 bases sitting between them. CDR3 residues: CASSPTPGAGNTIYF. DNA of the CDR3: TGTGCCAGCAGCCCGACCCCGGGGGCTGGAAACACCATATATTTT.

The genes are TRBV5-1 and TRBJ1-4; no clear D. The germline V and J ends were trimmed by 3 bases and 5 bases, with 8 bases remaining between them. This CDR3 spans 13 amino acids. Looked up from germline, CDR1 is SGHRS and CDR2 is YFSETQ. CDR3 sequence reads: CASSSGGNEKLFF. In DNA, the CDR3 is TGCGCCAGCAGCTCAGGCGGGAATGAAAAACTGTTTTTT.

The chain recombines TRBV10-1 with TRBJ1-5; 7 bases line up with TRBD1. Per the germline V gene, CDR1 is WNHNN and CDR2 is SYGVQD (reference sequence). The V and J ends lost 11 bases and 7 bases, in that order; junction bases with no gene match: 11. The CDR3 extends over 13 amino acids. Here the CDR3 DNA reads TGCGCCCCAGCGGGCCAGGGGGGGCAGCCCCAGCATTTT. Translating gives CAPAGQGGQPQHF.

V and J are TRBV5-1 and TRBJ2-1, with 8 nucleotides matching TRBD2. The CDR3 runs 13 residues. Per the germline V gene, CDR1 is SGHRS and CDR2 is YFSETQ. V was pared by 7 bases and J by 15 bases, with 15 bases of the junction left unmatched. The CDR3 protein is CASGERLRGEVFF. CDR3 in DNA: TGCGCCAGCGGCGAGCGCTTGCGGGGGGAGGTGTTCTTC.

This clonotype occurred many times. The V and J genes are TRBV12-5 and TRBJ1-5, with D hard to call. The CDR3 is made up of 16 amino acids. The V gene lost 2 bases and the J gene lost 0 bases, with 11 bases spanning the gap. The germline V gene encodes CDR1 LGHNT and CDR2 FRNRAP. The chain's CDR3 is CASGLLTVYSNQPQHF. Here the CDR3 DNA reads TGTGCTAGTGGTTTGCTCACGGTATATAGCAATCAGCCCCAGCATTTT.

At least ten counts were recorded for this clonotype. The chain employs TRBV7-9 and TRBJ2-3; no firm D call. This CDR3 is built from 12 residues. CDR1 and CDR2 (germline): SEHNR, FQNEAQ (reference sequence). The V end lost 1 base, the J end lost 3 bases, and 2 bases lay between the germline ends. CDR3 in amino acids: CASSLETDTQYF. The DNA of the CDR3 is TGTGCCAGCAGCTTAGAAACAGATACGCAGTATTTT. The full variable domain, its missing parts supplied by reference TRBV7-9 and TRBJ2-3, is DTGVSQNPRHKITKRGQNVTFRCDPISEHNRLYWYRQTLGQGPEFLTYFQNEAQLEKSRLLSDRFSAERPKGSFSTLEIQRTEQGDSAMYLCASSLETDTQYFGPGTRLTVL.

Many counts were recorded for this clonotype. The rearrangement joins TRBV6-6 to TRBJ2-7, with 9 bases identical to TRBD2. The V gene end was trimmed by 7 bases and the J gene end by 3 bases; junction bases not matched to a gene: 7. The CDR3 is 14 amino acids. Germline V gene sequence: CDR1 MNHNY, CDR2 SVGAGI (reference sequence). CDR3 residues: CASTLAGVDYEQYF. CDR3 DNA: TGTGCCAGCACCTTAGCGGGAGTAGACTACGAGCAGTACTTC.

The chain combines TRBV20-1 with TRBJ2-3, with a weak D call TRBD2 (5 bases). CDR3 size: 12 residues. Germline V lookup: CDR1 DFQATT, CDR2 SNEGSKA (reference sequence). Trimming shortened V by 1 base and J by 6 bases, and 8 bases separated the two germline ends. CDR3 coding DNA: TGCAGTGCTAGAGGGGAGTGGGATACGCAGTATTTT. It codes for CSARGEWDTQYF.

The sample holds many counts of this clonotype. The rearrangement links TRBV12-3 or TRBV12-4 to TRBJ1-1; D uncertain. V lost 6 bases to trimming and J lost 0 bases, with 8 bases between them. CDR3 length: 13 residues. In DNA form, the CDR3 reads TGTGCCAGCAGCGCTAACATGAACACTGAAGCTTTCTTT. As protein: CASSANMNTEAFF.

This clonotype was observed at least ten times. V usage is TRBV12-3 or TRBV12-4 and J usage is TRBJ2-5; D could derive from TRBD1 or TRBD2 (5 bases each). This CDR3 spans 14 amino acids. Trimming took off 5 bases at V and 7 bases at J, with 17 bases between the two ends. The chain's CDR3 is CASSPGPAEGTQYF. DNA of the CDR3: TGTGCCAGCAGTCCGGGACCCGCAGAGGGGACCCAGTACTTC.

This clonotype was seen more than once but under ten times. The rearrangement joins TRBV12-3 or TRBV12-4 to TRBJ2-1; D may be TRBD2 (5 bases). CDR3 size: 17 residues. V lost 1 base and J 7 bases, leaving 20 bases between the germline ends. In nucleotides, the CDR3 is TGTGCCAGCAGTTTAGTGGTCCAAATGAGGGTAGGGAATGAGCAGTTCTTC. This codes for CASSLVVQMRVGNEQFF.

In this sample, this clonotype turned up many times. The chain recombines TRBV6-1 with TRBJ2-5, with 8 nucleotides matching TRBD2. J lost 7 bases, V lost 3 bases, and 7 bases had no gene match. The germline V gene encodes CDR1 MNHNS and CDR2 SASEGT. This CDR3 region has 14 residues. The CDR3 DNA reads TGTGCCAGCAGTGAGTCGGGACTAGTAACGACCCAGTACTTC. This sequence encodes CASSESGLVTTQYF.

This clonotype appeared many times. V gene TRBV10-3 combines with J gene TRBJ2-1, with 7 bases that match TRBD1. The germline V gene has CDR1 ENHRY and CDR2 SYGVKD. V was pared by 3 bases and J by 2 bases, with 7 bases of the junction left unmatched. The CDR3 runs 16 residues. The CDR3 nucleotides are TGTGCCATCAGTGACCCCCGACAGGGCGCCTACAATGAGCAGTTCTTC. As protein: CAISDPRQGAYNEQFF.

The chain's CDR3 is CALRDPGSPLHF. DNA of the CDR3: TGCGCCCTAAGGGACCCCGGATCACCCCTCCACTTT. The V call is TRBV10-1, the J call TRBJ1-6, with D possibly TRBD1 on 5 matching bases. Germline values: CDR1 WNHNN, CDR2 SYGVQD (reference sequence). This CDR3 is built from 12 residues. With 11 bases removed from V and 10 bases from J, the gap between germline ends came to 15 bases.

The chain joins TRBV13 to TRBJ2-3; 7 bases are a match to TRBD1. This CDR3 has 14 amino acids. Germline CDR1 is PRHDT and CDR2 is FYEKMQ (reference sequence). J gave up 3 bases and V 6 bases, and 6 bases lay outside the gene matches. The CDR3 loop is CASRIRQGTDTQYF. In DNA, the CDR3 is TGTGCCAGCAGAATTCGACAGGGAACAGATACGCAGTATTTT.

The chain uses TRBV29-1 and TRBJ2-4; TRBD2 might be the D (5 bases). The CDR3 has 14 amino acids. Germline V gene sequence: CDR1 SQVTM, CDR2 ANQGSEA. Trimming removed 0 bases from V and 13 bases from J, with 19 bases in between. The DNA for the CDR3 is TGCAGCGTTGAAGATTCGGTAGCGTCCGGGCGACAGTACTTC. Translation gives CSVEDSVASGRQYF.

This clonotype came up a few times. The V gene is TRBV30, the J gene TRBJ2-3, with TRBD2 matching 11 bases. CDR3 length equals 16 residues. Germline V gene sequence: CDR1 GTSNPN, CDR2 SVGIG (reference sequence). Trimming took 2 bases from V and 5 from J; bases not matched to a gene: 9. The CDR3 nucleotides are TGTGCCTGGAGTACCCTAGCGGGGGGCCTACTAGATACGCAGTATTTT. Translating it yields CAWSTLAGGLLDTQYF. Full variable domain (outside the CDR3, taken from reference TRBV30 and TRBJ2-3): SQTIHQWPATLVQPVGSPLSLECTVEGTSNPNLYWYRQAAGRGLQLLFYSVGIGQISSEVPQNLSASRPQDRQFILSSKKLLLSDSGFYLCAWSTLAGGLLDTQYFGPGTRLTVL.

The chain links TRBV2 to TRBJ2-3; D remains ambiguous. The V end was cut by 3 bases, the J end by 2 bases, with 6 bases between. Germline V gene data show CDR1 as SNHLY and CDR2 as FYNNEI. The CDR3 consists of 13 residues. This CDR3 reads CASSERSTDTQYF. In nucleotides, the CDR3 is TGTGCCAGCAGTGAGCGGTCCACAGATACGCAGTATTTT.